These 4 T cell receptor beta chains share one sample of origin, sequenced in a study of T cell repertoires in cytomegalovirus infection. A single record per CDR3 protein comes from TCRdb applying MiXCR to the reads. The repertoire has some 590,000 distinct CDR3 sequences, 40% of them found once; the top ten carry over 45%. Their antigens remain unidentified. The material was cultured PBMCs, obtained from culture after CMV antigen stimulation. Receptors originate from a human donor in good health (CMV status not recorded). Some clones in this sample may be carry-over from other donors' samples.

The V gene is TRBV7-2, the J gene TRBJ2-1; 10 nucleotides agree with TRBD1. Germline lookup yields CDR1 SGHTA and CDR2 FQGNSA. This CDR3 is 14 amino acids long. Trimming took 7 bases from V and 4 from J; bases not matched to a gene: 4. CDR3 region: CASKGDRGYNEQFF. The CDR3 DNA is TGTGCCAGCAAGGGGGACAGGGGTTACAATGAGCAGTTCTTC.

Concerning this clonotype itself: This likely reflects a read error, since a far larger clone is one base away. The gene calls are TRBV7-2 and TRBJ2-7; a weak D match, TRBD2 (5 bases). Germline lookup yields CDR1 SGHTA and CDR2 FQGNSA. V dropped 3 bases and J dropped 3 bases, with 6 bases sitting between them. This CDR3 is 12 amino acids long. The CDR3, as DNA: TGTGCCAGCAGCTTCGAGGGCTACGAGCAGTACTTC. Translating it yields CASSFEGYEQYF.

This clonotype was counted a few times. The chain links TRBV7-8 to TRBJ2-3; 10 bases match TRBD2. Trimming removed 5 bases from V and 2 bases from J; junction bases left unmatched: 4. Germline loops: CDR1 SGHVS, CDR2 FQNEAQ. This CDR3 spans 15 amino acids. This CDR3 is CASSRTSGDTDTQYF. The DNA of the CDR3 is TGTGCCAGCAGCCGTACTAGCGGGGACACAGATACGCAGTATTTT.

The chain is built from TRBV6-5 and TRBJ1-1; D ambiguous. The CDR3 covers 13 residues. Between the trimmed V and J ends, which lost 2 bases and 5 bases, there was a span of 9 bases. Germline assignment: CDR1 MNHEY and CDR2 SVGAGI. CDR3: CASSYRGFTEAFF. The CDR3 coding sequence is TGTGCCAGCAGTTACCGCGGTTTTACTGAAGCTTTCTTT.